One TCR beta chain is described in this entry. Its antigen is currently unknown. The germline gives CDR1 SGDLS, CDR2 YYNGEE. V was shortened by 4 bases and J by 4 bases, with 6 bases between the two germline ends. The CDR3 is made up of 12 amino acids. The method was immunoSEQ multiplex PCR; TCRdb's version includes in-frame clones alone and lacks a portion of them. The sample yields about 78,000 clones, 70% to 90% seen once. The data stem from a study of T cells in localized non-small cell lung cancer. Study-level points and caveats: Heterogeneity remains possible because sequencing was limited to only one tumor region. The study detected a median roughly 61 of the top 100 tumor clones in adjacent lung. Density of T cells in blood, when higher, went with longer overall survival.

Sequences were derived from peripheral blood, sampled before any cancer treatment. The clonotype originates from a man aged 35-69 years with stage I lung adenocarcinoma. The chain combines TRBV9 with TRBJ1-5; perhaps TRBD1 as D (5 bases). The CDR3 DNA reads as TGTGCCAGCAGCAAGGGGAATCAGCCCCAGCATTTT. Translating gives CASSKGNQPQHF.